The 13 T cell receptor beta chains given below trace back to one sample, sequenced in a study of blood T cell repertoires in COVID-19. Profiled with immunoSEQ multiplex PCR; TCRdb holds only in-frame clones, not every one. The sample shows about 29,000 clones, 80% of them seen only once. The sequencing sample was made of peripheral blood. The receptor set was obtained from a woman in her sixties or seventies with acute or convalescent COVID-19.

This clone was counted only a few times. DNA for the CDR3: TGTGCCAGCAGCTTCGAGTGGGCCACCGGGGAGCTGTTTTTT. It translates to CASSFEWATGELFF. This chain connects TRBV5-5 to TRBJ2-2; no clear D. V lost 2 bases, J lost 4 bases, and 9 bases lay in between. The CDR3 is 14 amino acids. Germline V lookup: CDR1 SGHKS, CDR2 YYEKEE (reference sequence).

The sample holds one count of this clone. The CDR3 protein is CASTKRLAGRETQYF. The CDR3 bases are TGTGCCAGCACTAAAAGGCTAGCGGGAAGAGAGACCCAGTACTTC. V and J are TRBV28 and TRBJ2-5; 9 nucleotides match TRBD2. V dropped 7 bases and J dropped 4; count of bases not matched to a gene: 10. The CDR3 is made up of 15 amino acids. Germline CDR1 is MDHEN and CDR2 is SYDVKM.

The chain is built from TRBV24-1 and TRBJ2-1; D remains unclear. Germline-derived CDR1 and CDR2 are KGHDR and SFDVKD. This CDR3 is built from 14 residues. Trimming pared 3 bases from V and 12 bases from J, leaving 17 bases between. The CDR3 here is CATSDPVTPTSQFF. The DNA of the CDR3 is TGTGCCACCAGTGATCCGGTCACCCCCACGTCGCAGTTCTTC.

The rearrangement links TRBV7-2 to TRBJ2-2; 7 bases map to TRBD1. The CDR3 length is 15 residues. The V gene's germline CDR1 is SGHTA and CDR2 FQGNSA. The V and J ends lost 3 bases and 1 base, in that order; junction bases with no gene match: 2. CDR3 in amino acids: CASSLTGMNTGELFF. Here the CDR3 DNA reads TGTGCCAGCAGCTTGACAGGGATGAACACCGGGGAGCTGTTTTTT.

The V and J genes are TRBV6-5 and TRBJ2-1; D gene uncertain. Trimming took off 0 bases at V and 6 bases at J, with 3 bases between the two ends. This CDR3 contains 12 residues. Germline V lookup: CDR1 MNHEY, CDR2 SVGAGI. The chain's CDR3 is CASSYSRNEQFF. The CDR3 DNA reads as TGTGCCAGCAGTTACTCTCGCAATGAGCAGTTCTTC.

This clone was counted only a few times. The chain carries TRBV6-5 and TRBJ1-2; TRBD1 matches 8 bases. CDR3 length: 15 amino acids. V lost 4 bases to trimming and J lost 1 base; unmatched junction nucleotides: 5. Per the germline V gene, CDR1 is MNHEY and CDR2 is SVGAGI. In DNA form, the CDR3 reads TGTGCCAGCAGTTCCCCGGGACAGGTTAACTATGGCTACACCTTC. It codes for CASSSPGQVNYGYTF.

Comments on this clone: Other nucleotide sequences in the sample specify the same CDR3. The rearrangement uses TRBV5-1 and TRBJ2-5; possible D gene TRBD1, 6 bases. CDR1 is SGHRS and CDR2 is YFSETQ in the germline V gene. The CDR3 has 14 residues. V lost 1 base, J lost 4 bases, and 11 bases lay in between. The CDR3 here is CASSLWGQGETQYF. CDR3 nucleotides: TGCGCCAGCAGCTTGTGGGGACAAGGAGAGACCCAGTACTTC. Filled out from reference TRBV5-1 and TRBJ2-5, the complete variable domain reads KAGVTQTPRYLIKTRGQQVTLSCSPISGHRSVSWYQQTPGQGLQFLFEYFSETQRNKGNFPGRFSGRQFSNSRSEMNVSTLELGDSALYLCASSLWGQGETQYFGPGTRLLVL.

This clone has a single count. V is TRBV7-3 and J is TRBJ1-2; D remains ambiguous. CDR1 and CDR2 from the germline V gene are SGHTA and FQGTGA. The length of the CDR3 is 15 residues. V was clipped by 0 bases and J by 0 bases, with 8 bases between them. This chain's CDR3 is CASSLTVRTNYGYTF. CDR3 nucleotide sequence: TGTGCCAGCAGCTTAACAGTCAGGACTAACTATGGCTACACCTTC.

This clone is medium-sized by share. The chain combines TRBV25-1 with TRBJ1-4; tentatively, D is TRBD1 (6 bases). From germline, CDR1 is MGHDK and CDR2 SYGVNS. V was shortened by 1 base and J by 7 bases, with 13 bases between the two germline ends. The CDR3 spans 15 residues. CDR3 sequence reads: CASSESAGAGEKLFF. The DNA for the CDR3 is TGTGCCAGCAGTGAATCTGCAGGGGCGGGTGAAAAACTGTTTTTT. The whole variable domain, remainder taken from reference TRBV25-1 and TRBJ1-4, is EADIYQTPRYLVIGTGKKITLECSQTMGHDKMYWYQQDPGMELHLIHYSYGVNSTEKGDLSSESTVSRIRTEHFPLTLESARPSHTSQYLCASSESAGAGEKLFFGSGTQLSVL.

The chain carries TRBV18 and TRBJ1-1; 7 nucleotides align to TRBD1. Per the germline V gene, CDR1 is KGHSH and CDR2 is LQKENI. There are 14 residues in the CDR3. The junction had 6 bases not matched to a gene; V was cut back by 3 bases and J by 5 bases. The CDR3 spells CASSPETGATEAFF. For the CDR3, the DNA is TGTGCCAGCTCACCGGAAACAGGGGCGACTGAAGCTTTCTTT.

This clone was seen only a few times. The V gene is TRBV6-4, the J gene TRBJ1-5; perhaps TRBD1 as D (6 bases). The CDR3 runs 15 residues. V was trimmed by 3 bases and J by 1 base, leaving 10 bases between them. From germline, CDR1 is MRHNA and CDR2 SNTAGT. The DNA of the CDR3 is TGTGCCAGCAGTGAACAGGGCCTAAGCAATCAGCCCCAGCATTTT. Amino acid sequence: CASSEQGLSNQPQHF.

This chain links TRBV28 with TRBJ2-7; TRBD2 is a possible D gene (5 bases). The V gene's germline CDR1 is MDHEN and CDR2 SYDVKM. This CDR3 contains 15 residues. Trimming took off 4 bases at V and 1 base at J, with 14 bases between the two ends. CDR3: CASSSDGGPSYEQYF. DNA of the CDR3: TGTGCCAGCAGTTCGGACGGAGGACCTTCCTACGAGCAGTACTTC.

This clone appeared a few times. The V call is TRBV18, the J call TRBJ1-4; D remains ambiguous. The V end lost 6 bases, the J end lost 8 bases, and 13 bases lay between the germline ends. This CDR3 comprises 13 residues. Germline lookup yields CDR1 KGHSH and CDR2 LQKENI. CDR3 region: CASSPFSEEKLFF. CDR3 coding DNA: TGTGCCAGCTCTCCCTTCTCTGAGGAAAAACTGTTTTTT.